This TCR beta chain stems from a study of shared clonotypes between healthy human individuals. Study background: Sampling drew on donors who were a couple of women and a few men aged 18 to 49. General observations from the study: Represented diversity (both genetic and exposure-history) was limited by the small number of donors.

As regards this clone: The antigen is not known.

V shed 0 bases and J shed 6 bases, with 13 bases lying between them. Looked up from germline, CDR1 is KGHSH and CDR2 is LQKENI. The CDR3 totals 15 residues. Sequencing used immunoSEQ multiplex PCR; TCRdb keeps in-frame clones, though not all of them. The sample lists a few million clones; about 92% were seen once. The source material was naive CD4+ T cells from PBMCs. Subset noted: CD45RA+ positively selected. The sequence derives from a man aged 18 to 35 in good health. Some clones in this sample may be carry-over from other donors' samples. This chain connects TRBV18 to TRBJ2-3; unclear D gene. The CDR3 is CASSPPSGFGDTQYF. DNA for the CDR3: TGTGCCAGCTCACCACCGTCCGGATTCGGCGATACGCAGTATTTT. Full variable domain (missing parts from reference TRBV18 and TRBJ2-3): NAGVMQNPRHLVRRRGQEARLRCSPMKGHSHVYWYRQLPEEGLKFMVYLQKENIIDESGMPKERFSAEFPKEGPSILRIQQVVRGDSAAYFCASSPPSGFGDTQYFGPGTRLTVL.